The TCR beta chain under discussion was sequenced for a study of blood T cell repertoires in COVID-19. Study overall: COVID-19 samples collected from the United States, Italy and Spain covered acute and convalescent phases. T cells, B-cell-depleted T cells, or PBMCs supplied cDNA or gDNA.

Original handling: Nucleated cell counts were estimated from reference gene primer amplification. Here immunoSEQ multiplex PCR was the method, and the copy in TCRdb shows in-frame clones only, minus some. V, J and clone size derive from that table, while D and trimming were established from the DNA sequence. The sample records 100,000 or so clones, about 85% being singletons. The CDR3 contains 14 residues. Germline-derived CDR1 and CDR2 are LNHDA and SQIVND (reference sequence). V dropped 0 bases and J dropped 10 bases, with 10 bases sitting between them. The source of this sequence is a man between 60 and 75 years old with acute or convalescent COVID-19. The chain recombines TRBV19 with TRBJ1-6; perhaps TRBD1 as D (5 bases). Sequencing was done on a sample of peripheral blood. The CDR3 reads CASSIEAGLSPLHF. DNA for the CDR3: TGTGCCAGTAGTATAGAGGCGGGGCTCTCACCCCTCCACTTT.